The clone carrying this T cell receptor beta chain was seen a few times. Germline CDR1 SGHDN, CDR2 FVKESK. Unmatched junction bases numbered 9, after V lost 5 bases and J lost 4 bases. This CDR3 has 15 amino acids. The sample belongs to a study of beta chain features in type 1 diabetes. Expressed TCRB transcripts were sequenced after all isolated RNA was converted to cDNA. Some clones are missing from TCRdb's copy, which holds only in-frame ones; the method was immunoSEQ multiplex PCR. The top ten clones hold 0.02% to 0.025% of a sample with 970,000 or so clones, 15% to 20% of them seen once. The specimen sequenced was naive CD4+ T cells from blood. The TCR was taken from a woman younger than 35 in good health. This chain connects TRBV14 to TRBJ2-3; 7 bases match TRBD2. CDR3 bases: TGTGCCAGCAGCACCGGGACTACTCAACCAGATACGCAGTATTTT. Translation gives CASSTGTTQPDTQYF.